These T cell receptor beta chains were read from a single sample in a study of post-analysis software for immune sequencing data. TCRdb reprocessed the PCR reads with MiXCR, giving one entry per CDR3 protein. The sample has fewer than 600,000 distinct CDR3 sequences, roughly 45% seen once; the top ten hold 9.5% to 13%. Source material: blood. These receptors were obtained from a girl aged 10 to 17 with multiple sclerosis. Both conserved end residues are part of each CDR3. D genes are given only for firm matches. Expanded clones get a size class; other rows say once, few or many, or leave the size out.

>TRBV24-1|.|.|TRBJ2-6
CATKSRISGANVLTF
TGTGCCACCAAATCGAGGATCTCTGGGGCCAACGTCCTGACTTTC
>TRBV6-5|few|TRBD2|TRBJ2-3
CASRPGTSPSDTQYF
TGTGCCAGCAGGCCCGGGACTAGCCCCTCAGATACGCAGTATTTT
>TRBV7-8|few|.|TRBJ1-5
CASSLGGARQPQHF
TGTGCCAGCAGCTTGGGCGGGGCTCGACAGCCCCAGCATTTT
>TRBV7-2|few|.|TRBJ2-1
CASSSPGAATWEQFF
TGTGCCAGCAGCTCCCCCGGCGCGGCGACATGGGAGCAGTTCTTC
>TRBV5-1|.|TRBD2|TRBJ2-7
CASSSSGSFTYEQYF
TGCGCCAGCAGCTCTAGCGGGAGTTTCACCTACGAGCAGTACTTC
>TRBV7-3|many|.|TRBJ2-5
CASSQPPQETQYF
TGTGCCAGCAGCCAACCCCCGCAAGAGACCCAGTACTTC
>TRBV3-1|.|.|TRBJ1-2
CASLEGKDGYTF
TGTGCCAGCCTCGAGGGAAAGGACGGCTACACCTTC
>TRBV28|.|TRBD1|TRBJ1-2
CASSPTQGGPYGYTF
TGTGCCAGCAGCCCTACTCAGGGGGGGCCCTATGGCTACACCTTC
>TRBV28|few|.|TRBJ1-2
CASSPGFYGYTF
TGTGCCAGCAGTCCCGGGTTCTATGGCTACACCTTC
>TRBV28|.|.|TRBJ2-4
CASSLVAGGQVASIRQYF
TGTGCCAGCAGTTTAGTAGCGGGCGGACAGGTCGCTTCTATACGACAGTACTTC
>TRBV10-3|.|TRBD1|TRBJ1-2
CAISDVDRGRIPFGYTF
TGTGCCATCAGTGACGTCGACAGGGGGCGCATCCCCTTTGGGTACACCTTC
>TRBV5-1|once|.|TRBJ2-1
CASTLDGSYNEQFF
TGCGCCAGCACCTTGGACGGCTCCTACAATGAGCAGTTCTTC
>TRBV5-6|.|.|TRBJ2-2
CATRTWGGDTGGLFF
TGTGCCACCAGGACGTGGGGAGGGGACACCGGGGGGCTGTTTTTT
>TRBV6-6|few|TRBD2|TRBJ2-1
CASSYGTSGSDEQFF
TGTGCCAGCAGTTACGGCACTAGCGGGAGTGATGAGCAGTTCTTC
>TRBV5-6|.|.|TRBJ2-7
CASSAIPLNEQYF
TGTGCCAGCAGCGCTATCCCCCTTAACGAGCAGTACTTC
>TRBV12-3/TRBV12-4|few|TRBD2|TRBJ2-1
CASIGRGRSYNEQFF
TGTGCCAGCATCGGCCGCGGGAGGTCCTACAATGAGCAGTTCTTC
>TRBV4-1|.|.|TRBJ2-7
CASKRSESSYEQYF
TGCGCCAGCAAACGCAGTGAGAGCTCCTACGAGCAGTACTTC
>TRBV12-3/TRBV12-4|few|TRBD2|TRBJ2-7
CASSLGLAGFTYEQYF
TGTGCCAGCAGTTTAGGCCTAGCGGGATTCACCTACGAGCAGTACTTC
>TRBV28|.|TRBD1|TRBJ1-2
CASQSPGTGESGHTF
TGTGCCAGCCAATCGCCCGGGACAGGAGAAAGTGGCCACACCTTC
>TRBV7-2|.|.|TRBJ2-1
CASSRAPGAYNEQFF
TGTGCCAGCAGCCGGGCCCCTGGGGCCTACAATGAGCAGTTCTTC
>TRBV29-1|.|.|TRBJ2-7
CSVERQGDEQYF
TGCAGCGTTGAACGGCAAGGGGACGAGCAGTACTTC
>TRBV6-2/TRBV6-3|once|TRBD2|TRBJ2-7
CASSTSGKSSYEQYF
TGTGCCAGCAGCACCAGCGGGAAGAGCTCCTACGAGCAGTACTTC
>TRBV28|.|.|TRBJ1-2
CASSLGINYGYTF
TGTGCCAGCAGTTTAGGGATAAACTATGGCTACACCTTC
>TRBV27|.|TRBD2|TRBJ2-7
CASSARLAGASYEQYF
TGTGCCAGCAGTGCTCGACTAGCGGGGGCCTCCTACGAGCAGTACTTC
>TRBV29-1|.|.|TRBJ1-2
CSVELLSGAGYTF
TGCAGCGTGGAACTCCTGTCAGGGGCTGGCTACACCTTC
>TRBV29-1|many|.|TRBJ2-5
CSVDSAVRETQYF
TGCAGCGTTGACTCGGCGGTCCGGGAGACCCAGTACTTC
>TRBV28|.|.|TRBJ2-1
CASSLNSVGDEQFF
TGTGCCAGCAGTTTAAATTCCGTGGGAGATGAGCAGTTCTTC
>TRBV4-3|.|TRBD1|TRBJ1-1
CASSQDPRQGAEAFF
TGCGCCAGCAGCCAAGATCCCCGACAGGGGGCTGAAGCTTTCTTT
>TRBV7-8|.|TRBD2|TRBJ2-7
CASTTLAGAMGYEQYF
TGTGCCAGCACTACACTAGCGGGAGCCATGGGCTACGAGCAGTACTTC
>TRBV28|.|TRBD2|TRBJ2-2
CASSSGLAGGLDGELFF
TGTGCCAGCAGTTCGGGACTAGCGGGAGGGTTGGACGGGGAGCTGTTTTTT
>TRBV20-1|.|TRBD1|TRBJ1-1
CSARGSPGTVEAFF
TGCAGTGCTAGAGGGTCCCCCGGGACAGTTGAAGCTTTCTTT
>TRBV7-2|.|.|TRBJ1-6
CASSYGRSNSPLHF
TGTGCCAGCAGCTACGGACGGTCAAATTCACCCCTCCACTTT
>TRBV6-5|few|.|TRBJ2-7
CASRTDYEQYF
TGTGCCAGCAGAACGGATTACGAGCAGTACTTC
>TRBV12-3/TRBV12-4|.|.|TRBJ1-2
CASSLTLGDYGYTF
TGTGCCAGCAGTTTAACCTTAGGCGACTATGGCTACACCTTC
>TRBV6-5|.|.|TRBJ2-7
CASRYSKSDEQYF
TGTGCCAGCAGGTACTCGAAATCAGACGAGCAGTACTTC
>TRBV29-1|.|.|TRBJ1-2
CSGAKGGDHGYTF
TGCAGCGGGGCAAAGGGAGGGGACCATGGCTACACCTTC
>TRBV29-1|.|TRBD1|TRBJ1-1
CSVSKGAGGFTEAFF
TGCAGCGTTTCGAAGGGCGCAGGGGGGTTCACTGAAGCTTTCTTT
>TRBV10-3|.|.|TRBJ1-2
CAISPEGNYGYTF
TGTGCCATCTCTCCGGAGGGTAACTATGGCTACACCTTC
>TRBV20-1|.|.|TRBJ2-5
CSAKKTGEPTETQYF
TGCAGTGCTAAAAAAACGGGAGAACCCACAGAGACCCAGTACTTC
>TRBV11-2|.|TRBD2|TRBJ2-1
CASSFPASGYNEQFF
TGTGCCAGCAGCTTCCCGGCTAGCGGGTACAATGAGCAGTTCTTC
>TRBV29-1|.|.|TRBJ2-1
CSVLRAYNEQFF
TGCAGCGTTCTCAGGGCCTACAATGAGCAGTTCTTC
>TRBV20-1|few|TRBD2|TRBJ2-3
CSASRGLAVPTDTQYF
TGCAGTGCTAGTCGGGGACTAGCGGTCCCCACAGATACGCAGTATTTT
>TRBV20-1|.|.|TRBJ1-1
CSASSPGGGTEAFF
TGCAGTGCTAGTAGTCCAGGCGGGGGCACTGAAGCTTTCTTT
>TRBV10-1|many|.|TRBJ2-1
CASSESGLLNEQFF
TGCGCCAGCAGTGAGTCGGGACTGTTAAATGAGCAGTTCTTC
>TRBV29-1|few|.|TRBJ2-3
CSVDRGGADTQYF
TGCAGCGTTGACAGGGGAGGGGCAGATACGCAGTATTTT
>TRBV28|.|TRBD1|TRBJ2-1
CASTLGQDYNEQFF
TGTGCCAGCACCCTCGGACAGGATTACAATGAGCAGTTCTTC
>TRBV7-2|few|TRBD2|TRBJ2-1
CASRGAGGGNEQFF
TGTGCCAGCAGAGGGGCGGGAGGGGGGAATGAGCAGTTCTTC
>TRBV25-1|.|.|TRBJ1-2
CASSENTRQGRDYGYTF
TGTGCCAGCAGTGAAAACACTAGGCAGGGCCGGGACTATGGCTACACCTTC